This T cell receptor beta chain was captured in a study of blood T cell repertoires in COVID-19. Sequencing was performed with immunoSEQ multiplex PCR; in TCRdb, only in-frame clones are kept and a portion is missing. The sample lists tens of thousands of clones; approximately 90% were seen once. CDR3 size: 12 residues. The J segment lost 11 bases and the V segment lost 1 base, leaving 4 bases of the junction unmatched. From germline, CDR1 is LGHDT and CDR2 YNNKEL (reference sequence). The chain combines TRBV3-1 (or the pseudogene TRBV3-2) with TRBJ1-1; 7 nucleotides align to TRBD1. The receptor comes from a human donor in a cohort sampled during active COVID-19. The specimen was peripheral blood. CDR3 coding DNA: TGTGCCAGCAGCCAAGTCAGGGGGGACGCTTTCTTT. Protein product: CASSQVRGDAFF.